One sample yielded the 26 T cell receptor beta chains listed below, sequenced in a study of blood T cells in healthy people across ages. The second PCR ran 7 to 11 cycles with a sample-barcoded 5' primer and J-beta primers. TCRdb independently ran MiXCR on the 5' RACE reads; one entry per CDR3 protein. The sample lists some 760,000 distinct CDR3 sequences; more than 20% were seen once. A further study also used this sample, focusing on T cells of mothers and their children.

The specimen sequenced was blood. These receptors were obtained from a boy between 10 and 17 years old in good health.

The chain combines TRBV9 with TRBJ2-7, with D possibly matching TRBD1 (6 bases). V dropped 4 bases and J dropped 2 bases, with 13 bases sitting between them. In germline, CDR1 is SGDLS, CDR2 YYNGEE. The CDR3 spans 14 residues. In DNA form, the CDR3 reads TGTGCCAGCAGCTTTGCGGACAGCCCCTACGAGCAGTACTTC. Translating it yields CASSFADSPYEQYF.

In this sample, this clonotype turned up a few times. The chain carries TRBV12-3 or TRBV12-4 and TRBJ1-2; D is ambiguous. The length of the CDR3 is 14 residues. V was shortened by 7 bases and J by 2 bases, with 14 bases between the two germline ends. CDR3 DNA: TGTGCCAGCACCATAGCGCAGGCAAACTATGGCTACACCTTC. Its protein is CASTIAQANYGYTF.

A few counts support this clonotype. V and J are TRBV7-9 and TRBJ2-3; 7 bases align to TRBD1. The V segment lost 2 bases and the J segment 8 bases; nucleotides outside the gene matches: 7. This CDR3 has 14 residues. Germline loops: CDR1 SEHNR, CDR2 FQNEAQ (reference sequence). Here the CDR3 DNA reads TGTGCCAGCAGCTTAAGGGGGCCAAAAGTTACGCAGTATTTT. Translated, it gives CASSLRGPKVTQYF.

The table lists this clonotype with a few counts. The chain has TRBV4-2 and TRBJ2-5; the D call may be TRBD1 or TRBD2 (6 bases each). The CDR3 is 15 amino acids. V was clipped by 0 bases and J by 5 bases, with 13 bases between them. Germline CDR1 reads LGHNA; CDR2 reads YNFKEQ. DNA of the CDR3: TGTGCCAGCAGCCAAGACCCGGGGGCAGGCGAGACCCAGTACTTC. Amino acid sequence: CASSQDPGAGETQYF.

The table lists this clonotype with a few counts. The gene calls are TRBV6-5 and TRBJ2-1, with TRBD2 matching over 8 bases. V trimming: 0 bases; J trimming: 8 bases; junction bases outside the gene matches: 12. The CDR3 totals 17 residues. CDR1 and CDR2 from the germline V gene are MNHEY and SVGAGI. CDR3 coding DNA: TGTGCCAGCAGTTACTCGATTTTCGGGACTAGAGTCCATGAGCAGTTCTTC. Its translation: CASSYSIFGTRVHEQFF.

As DNA, the CDR3 is TGTGCCAGCAGTTCCCCCGCCCAGGGGAGCAACGAGCAGTACTTC. Translation gives CASSSPAQGSNEQYF. This chain links TRBV28 with TRBJ2-7, with TRBD1 as a possible D gene (6 bases). Germline V gene lookup returns CDR1 MDHEN and CDR2 SYDVKM. The CDR3 spans 15 residues. V was clipped by 4 bases and J by 5 bases, with 18 bases between them.

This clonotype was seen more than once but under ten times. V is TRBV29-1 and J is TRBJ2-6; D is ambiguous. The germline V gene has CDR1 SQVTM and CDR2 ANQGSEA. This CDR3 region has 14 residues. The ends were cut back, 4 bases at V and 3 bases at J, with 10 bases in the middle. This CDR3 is CSVGSLYGANVLTF. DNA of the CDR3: TGCAGCGTTGGGTCCCTGTATGGGGCCAACGTCCTGACTTTC.

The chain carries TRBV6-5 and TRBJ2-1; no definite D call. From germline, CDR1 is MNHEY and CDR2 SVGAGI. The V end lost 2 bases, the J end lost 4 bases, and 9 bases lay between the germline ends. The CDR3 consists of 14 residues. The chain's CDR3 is CASSYRTTYNEQFF. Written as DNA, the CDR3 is TGTGCCAGCAGTTACCGAACTACATACAATGAGCAGTTCTTC.

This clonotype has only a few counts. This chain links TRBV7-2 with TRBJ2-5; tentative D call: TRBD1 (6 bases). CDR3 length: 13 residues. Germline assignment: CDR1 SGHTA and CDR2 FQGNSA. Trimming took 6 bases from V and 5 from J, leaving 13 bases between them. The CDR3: CASSIGQGETQYF. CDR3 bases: TGTGCCAGCAGTATAGGCCAGGGGGAGACCCAGTACTTC.

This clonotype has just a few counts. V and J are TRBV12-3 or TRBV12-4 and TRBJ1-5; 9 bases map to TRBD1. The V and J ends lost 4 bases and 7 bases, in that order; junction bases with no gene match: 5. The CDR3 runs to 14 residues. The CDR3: CASSSTGGVQPQHF. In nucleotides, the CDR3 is TGTGCCAGCAGTTCCACAGGGGGCGTCCAGCCCCAGCATTTT.

The CDR3 DNA reads TGTGCCAGCAGCTTGGTGGCTAGCGGGGGAGGGAGGCAAGAGACCCAGTACTTC. It is translated as CASSLVASGGGRQETQYF. The chain recombines TRBV5-5 with TRBJ2-5; 10 bases fit TRBD2. V lost 0 bases to trimming and J lost 2 bases; unmatched junction nucleotides: 10. The CDR3 has 18 amino acids. Germline V gene data show CDR1 as SGHKS and CDR2 as YYEKEE (reference sequence).

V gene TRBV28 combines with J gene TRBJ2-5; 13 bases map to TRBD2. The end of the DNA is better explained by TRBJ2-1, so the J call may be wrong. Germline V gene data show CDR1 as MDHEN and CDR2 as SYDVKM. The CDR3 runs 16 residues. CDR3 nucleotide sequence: TGTGCCAGCACCGGACTAGCGGGAGAGGGGTTCCATGAGCAGTTCTTC. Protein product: CASTGLAGEGFHEQFF.

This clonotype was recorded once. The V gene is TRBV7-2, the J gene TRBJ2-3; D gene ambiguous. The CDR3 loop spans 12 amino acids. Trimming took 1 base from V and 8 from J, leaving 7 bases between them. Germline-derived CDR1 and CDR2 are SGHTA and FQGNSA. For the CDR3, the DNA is TGTGCCAGCAGCTTAGTAACTTTTACGCAGTATTTT. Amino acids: CASSLVTFTQYF. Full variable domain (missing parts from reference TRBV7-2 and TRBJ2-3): GAGVSQSPSNKVTEKGKDVELRCDPISGHTALYWYRQSLGQGLEFLIYFQGNSAPDKSGLPSDRFSAERTGGSVSTLTIQRTQQEDSAVYLCASSLVTFTQYFGPGTRLTVL.

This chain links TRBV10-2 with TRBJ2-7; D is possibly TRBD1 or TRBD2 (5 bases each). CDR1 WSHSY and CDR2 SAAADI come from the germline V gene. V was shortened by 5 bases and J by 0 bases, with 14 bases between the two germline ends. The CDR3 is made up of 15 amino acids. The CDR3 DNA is TGCGCCAGCAGTAAGGGGACCCAGTACTCCTACGAGCAGTACTTC. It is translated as CASSKGTQYSYEQYF.

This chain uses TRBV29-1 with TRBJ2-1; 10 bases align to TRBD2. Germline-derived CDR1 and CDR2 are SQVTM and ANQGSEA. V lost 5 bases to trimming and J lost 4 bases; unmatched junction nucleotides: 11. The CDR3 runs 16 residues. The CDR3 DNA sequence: TGCAGCGTTAAATTCCCAAAGCGGGGGGGGTACAATGAGCAGTTCTTC. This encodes CSVKFPKRGGYNEQFF.

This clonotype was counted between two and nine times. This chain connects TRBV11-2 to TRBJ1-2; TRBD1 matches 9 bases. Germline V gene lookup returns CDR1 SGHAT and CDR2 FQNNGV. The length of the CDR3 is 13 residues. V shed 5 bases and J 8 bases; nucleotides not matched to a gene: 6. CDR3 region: CASSIQGARGYTF. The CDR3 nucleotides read TGTGCCAGCAGCATACAGGGGGCTCGGGGCTACACCTTC.

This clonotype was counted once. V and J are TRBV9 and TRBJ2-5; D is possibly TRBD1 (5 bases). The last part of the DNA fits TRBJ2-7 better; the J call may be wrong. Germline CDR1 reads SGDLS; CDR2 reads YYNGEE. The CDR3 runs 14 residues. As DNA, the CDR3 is TGTGCCAGCAGCGTAGACCAGGGCCGCTACGAGCAGTACTTC. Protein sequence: CASSVDQGRYEQYF.

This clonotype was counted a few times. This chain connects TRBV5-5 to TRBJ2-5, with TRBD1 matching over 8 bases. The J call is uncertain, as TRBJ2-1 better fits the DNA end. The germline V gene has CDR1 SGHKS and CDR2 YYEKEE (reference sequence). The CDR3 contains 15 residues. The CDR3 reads CASSLWDRRYNEQFF. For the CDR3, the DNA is TGTGCCAGCAGCTTGTGGGACAGGAGGTACAATGAGCAGTTCTTC.

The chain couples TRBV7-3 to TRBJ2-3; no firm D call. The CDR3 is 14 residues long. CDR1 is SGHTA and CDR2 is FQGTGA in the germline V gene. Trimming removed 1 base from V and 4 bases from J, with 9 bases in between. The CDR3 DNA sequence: TGTGCCAGCAGCTTAAGGCAGGCCGCAGATACGCAGTATTTT. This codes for CASSLRQAADTQYF. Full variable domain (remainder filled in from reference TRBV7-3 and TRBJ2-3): GAGVSQTPSNKVTEKGKYVELRCDPISGHTALYWYRQSLGQGPEFLIYFQGTGAADDSGLPNDRFFAVRPEGSVSTLKIQRTERGDSAVYLCASSLRQAADTQYFGPGTRLTVL.

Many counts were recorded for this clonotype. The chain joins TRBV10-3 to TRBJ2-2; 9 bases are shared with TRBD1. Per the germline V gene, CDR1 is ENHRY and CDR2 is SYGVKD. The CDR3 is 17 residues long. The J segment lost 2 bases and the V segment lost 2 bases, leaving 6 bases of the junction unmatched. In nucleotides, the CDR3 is TGTGCCATCAGTGAGCCTTGGACAGGGGCAAACACCGGGGAGCTGTTTTTT. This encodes CAISEPWTGANTGELFF.

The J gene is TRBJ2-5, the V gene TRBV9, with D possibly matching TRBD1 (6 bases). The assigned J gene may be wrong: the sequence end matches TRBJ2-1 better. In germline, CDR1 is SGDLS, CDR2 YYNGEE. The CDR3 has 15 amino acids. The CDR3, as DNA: TGTGCCAGCAGCCGGGACACCCGGATGTCCAATGAGCAGTTCTTC. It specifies CASSRDTRMSNEQFF.

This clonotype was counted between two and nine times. The CDR3 DNA reads TGTGCCAGCAGTGACCCAGGGGAGGGTACAGATACGCAGTATTTT. It yields the protein CASSDPGEGTDTQYF. This chain links TRBV6-1 with TRBJ2-3; maybe TRBD2 (7 bases). Trimming shortened V by 3 bases and J by 3 bases, and 13 bases separated the two germline ends. CDR1 MNHNS and CDR2 SASEGT come from the germline V gene. The CDR3 spans 15 residues.

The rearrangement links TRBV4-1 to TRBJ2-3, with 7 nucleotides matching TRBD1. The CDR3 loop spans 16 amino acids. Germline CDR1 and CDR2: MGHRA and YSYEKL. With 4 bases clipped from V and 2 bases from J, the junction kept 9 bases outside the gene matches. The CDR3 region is CASSRDTQGLTDTQYF. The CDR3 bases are TGCGCCAGCAGCCGAGATACACAGGGGCTCACAGATACGCAGTATTTT.

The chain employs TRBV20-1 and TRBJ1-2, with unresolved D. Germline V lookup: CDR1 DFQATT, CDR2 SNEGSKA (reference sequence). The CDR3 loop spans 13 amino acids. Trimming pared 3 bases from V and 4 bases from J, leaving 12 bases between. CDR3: CSASTDGSYGYTF. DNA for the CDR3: TGCAGTGCTAGCACGGACGGCTCCTATGGCTACACCTTC.

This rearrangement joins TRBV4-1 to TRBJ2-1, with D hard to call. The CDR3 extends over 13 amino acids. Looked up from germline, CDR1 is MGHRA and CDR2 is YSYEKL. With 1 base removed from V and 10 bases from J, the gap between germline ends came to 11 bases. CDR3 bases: TGCGCCAGCAGCCAAGTAAATCAATTGGAGCAGTTCTTC. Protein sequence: CASSQVNQLEQFF.

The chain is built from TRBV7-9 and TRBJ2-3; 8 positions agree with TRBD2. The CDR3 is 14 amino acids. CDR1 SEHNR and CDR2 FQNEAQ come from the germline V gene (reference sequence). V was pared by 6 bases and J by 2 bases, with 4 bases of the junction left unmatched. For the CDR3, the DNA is TGTGCCAGCAGTATAGCGGGAAACACAGATACGCAGTATTTT. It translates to CASSIAGNTDTQYF.